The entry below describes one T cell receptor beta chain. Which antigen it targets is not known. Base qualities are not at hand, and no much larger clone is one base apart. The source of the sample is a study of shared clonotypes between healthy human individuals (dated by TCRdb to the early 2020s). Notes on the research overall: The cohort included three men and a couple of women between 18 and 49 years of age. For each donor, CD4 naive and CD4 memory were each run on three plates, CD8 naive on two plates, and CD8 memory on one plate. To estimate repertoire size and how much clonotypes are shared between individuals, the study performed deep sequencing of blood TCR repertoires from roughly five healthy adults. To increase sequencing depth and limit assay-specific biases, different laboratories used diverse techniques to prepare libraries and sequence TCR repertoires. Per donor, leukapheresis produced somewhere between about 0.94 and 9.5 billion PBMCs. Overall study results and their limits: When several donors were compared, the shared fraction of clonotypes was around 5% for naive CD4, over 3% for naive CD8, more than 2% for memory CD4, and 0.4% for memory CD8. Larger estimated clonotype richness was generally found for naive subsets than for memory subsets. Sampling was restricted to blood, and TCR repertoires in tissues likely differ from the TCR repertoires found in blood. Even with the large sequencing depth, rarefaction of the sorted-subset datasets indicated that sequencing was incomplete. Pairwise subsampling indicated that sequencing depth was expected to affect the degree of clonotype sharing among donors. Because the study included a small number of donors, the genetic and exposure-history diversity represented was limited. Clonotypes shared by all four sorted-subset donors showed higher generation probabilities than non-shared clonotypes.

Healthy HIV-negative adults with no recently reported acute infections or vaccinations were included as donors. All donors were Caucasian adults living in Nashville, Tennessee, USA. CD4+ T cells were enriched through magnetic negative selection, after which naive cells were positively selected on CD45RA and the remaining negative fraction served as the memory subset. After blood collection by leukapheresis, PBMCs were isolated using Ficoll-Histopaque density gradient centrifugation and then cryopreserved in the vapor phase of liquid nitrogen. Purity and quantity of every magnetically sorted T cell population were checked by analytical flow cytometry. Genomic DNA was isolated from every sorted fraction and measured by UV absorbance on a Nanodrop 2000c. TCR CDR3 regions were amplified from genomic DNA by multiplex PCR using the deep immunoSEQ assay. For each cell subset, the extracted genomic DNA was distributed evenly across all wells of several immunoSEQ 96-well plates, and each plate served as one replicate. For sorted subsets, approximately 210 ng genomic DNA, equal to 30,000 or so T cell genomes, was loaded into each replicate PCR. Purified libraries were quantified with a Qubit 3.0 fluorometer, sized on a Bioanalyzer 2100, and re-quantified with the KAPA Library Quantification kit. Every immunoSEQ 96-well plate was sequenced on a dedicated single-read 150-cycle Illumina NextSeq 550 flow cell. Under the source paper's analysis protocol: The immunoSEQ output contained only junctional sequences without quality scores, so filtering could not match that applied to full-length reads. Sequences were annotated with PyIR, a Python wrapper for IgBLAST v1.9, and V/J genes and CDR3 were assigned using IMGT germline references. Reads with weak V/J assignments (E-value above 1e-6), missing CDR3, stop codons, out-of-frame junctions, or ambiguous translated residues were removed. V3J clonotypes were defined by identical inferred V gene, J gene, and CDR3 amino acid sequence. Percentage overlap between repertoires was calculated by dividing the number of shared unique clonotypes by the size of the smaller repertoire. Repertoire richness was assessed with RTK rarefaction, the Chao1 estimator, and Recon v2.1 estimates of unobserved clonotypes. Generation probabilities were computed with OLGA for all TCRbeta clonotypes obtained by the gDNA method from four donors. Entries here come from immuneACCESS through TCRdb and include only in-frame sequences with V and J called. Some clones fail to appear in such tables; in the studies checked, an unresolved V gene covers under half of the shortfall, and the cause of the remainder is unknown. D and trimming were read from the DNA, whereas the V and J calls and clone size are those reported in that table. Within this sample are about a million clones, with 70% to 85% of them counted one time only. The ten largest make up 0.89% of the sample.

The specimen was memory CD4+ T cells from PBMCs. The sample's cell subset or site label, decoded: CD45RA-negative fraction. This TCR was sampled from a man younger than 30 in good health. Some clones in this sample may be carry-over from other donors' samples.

For the CDR3, the sequence is CASSPEGRVGPQHF. The bases are TGTGCCAGCAGCCCGGAGGGGAGAGTCGGGCCCCAGCATTTT. The sequence links TRBV5-5 to TRBJ1-5; the D region possibly corresponds to TRBD1 (5 bases align). The junction shows trimming of 4 bases on V and 9 bases on J, plus 17 bases between the germline ends. The CDR3 contains 14 residues, cysteine and phenylalanine counted. Of the read, only the CDR3 DNA is kept; its 42 bases are in frame from base 1. Based on the germline V gene (reference sequence), the CDR1 and CDR2 sequences are SGHKS and YYEKEE.